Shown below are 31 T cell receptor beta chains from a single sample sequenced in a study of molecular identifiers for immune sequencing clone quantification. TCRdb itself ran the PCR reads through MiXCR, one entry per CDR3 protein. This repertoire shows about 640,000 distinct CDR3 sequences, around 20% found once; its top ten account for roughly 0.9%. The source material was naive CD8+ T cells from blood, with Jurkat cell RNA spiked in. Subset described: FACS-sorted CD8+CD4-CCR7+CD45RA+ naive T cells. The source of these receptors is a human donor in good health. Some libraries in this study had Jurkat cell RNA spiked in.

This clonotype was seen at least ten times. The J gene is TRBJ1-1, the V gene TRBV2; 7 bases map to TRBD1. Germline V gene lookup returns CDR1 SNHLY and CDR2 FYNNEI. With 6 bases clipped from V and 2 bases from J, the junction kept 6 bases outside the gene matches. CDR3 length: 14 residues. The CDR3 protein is CASSTGQINTEAFF. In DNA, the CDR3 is TGTGCCAGCAGCACGGGACAGATCAACACTGAAGCTTTCTTT.

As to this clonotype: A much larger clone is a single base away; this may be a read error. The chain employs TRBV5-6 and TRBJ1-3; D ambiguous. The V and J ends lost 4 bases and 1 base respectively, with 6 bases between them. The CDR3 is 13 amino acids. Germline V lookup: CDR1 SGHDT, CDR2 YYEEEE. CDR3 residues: CASSVLSGNTIYF. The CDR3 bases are TGTGCCAGCAGCGTGTTGTCTGGAAACACCATATATTTT.

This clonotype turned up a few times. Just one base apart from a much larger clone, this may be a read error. The CDR3 reads CSAREAIGTQHF. Written as DNA, the CDR3 is TGCAGCGCAAGAGAAGCGATTGGCACCCAGCATTTT. The V gene is TRBV29-1, the J gene TRBJ1-5; D unresolved. The CDR3 has 12 residues. In germline, CDR1 is SQVTM, CDR2 ANQGSEA. Trimming removed 7 bases from V and 11 bases from J, with 18 bases in between.

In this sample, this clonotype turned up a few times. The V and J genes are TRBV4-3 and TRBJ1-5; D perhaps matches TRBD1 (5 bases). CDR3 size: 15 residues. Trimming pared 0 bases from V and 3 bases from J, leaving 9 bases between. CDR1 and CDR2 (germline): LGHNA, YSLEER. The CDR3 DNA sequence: TGCGCCAGCAGCCAAGACCAGGGATACAATCAGCCCCAGCATTTT. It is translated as CASSQDQGYNQPQHF.

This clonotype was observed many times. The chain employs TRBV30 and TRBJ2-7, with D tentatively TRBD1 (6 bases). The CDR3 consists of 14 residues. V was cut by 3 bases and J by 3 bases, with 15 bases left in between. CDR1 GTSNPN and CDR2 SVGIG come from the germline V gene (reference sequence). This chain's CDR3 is CAWSPTGLNYEQYF. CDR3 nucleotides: TGTGCCTGGAGCCCGACAGGATTAAACTACGAGCAGTACTTC. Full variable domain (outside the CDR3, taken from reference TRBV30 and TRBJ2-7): SQTIHQWPATLVQPVGSPLSLECTVEGTSNPNLYWYRQAAGRGLQLLFYSVGIGQISSEVPQNLSASRPQDRQFILSSKKLLLSDSGFYLCAWSPTGLNYEQYFGPGTRLTVT.

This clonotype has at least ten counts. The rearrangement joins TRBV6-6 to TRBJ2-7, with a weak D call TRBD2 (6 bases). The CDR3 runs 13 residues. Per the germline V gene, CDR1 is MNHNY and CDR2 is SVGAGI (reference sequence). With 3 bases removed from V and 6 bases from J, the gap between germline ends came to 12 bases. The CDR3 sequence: CASSYLAGREQYF. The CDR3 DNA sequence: TGTGCCAGCAGTTATCTGGCGGGACGCGAGCAGTACTTC.

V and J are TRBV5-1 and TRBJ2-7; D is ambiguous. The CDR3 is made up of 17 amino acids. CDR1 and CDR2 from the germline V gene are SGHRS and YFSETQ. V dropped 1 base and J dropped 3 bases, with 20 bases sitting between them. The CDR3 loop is CASSLTPAGDPIYEQYF. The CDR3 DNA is TGCGCCAGCAGCTTGACTCCAGCAGGAGACCCTATCTACGAGCAGTACTTC.

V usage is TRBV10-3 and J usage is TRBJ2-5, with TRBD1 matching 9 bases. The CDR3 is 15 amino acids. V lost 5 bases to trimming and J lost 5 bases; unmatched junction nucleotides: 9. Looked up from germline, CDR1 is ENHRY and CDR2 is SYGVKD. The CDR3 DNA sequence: TGTGCCATCAGTACTACAGGGGGCCCGGGGGAGACCCAGTACTTC. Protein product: CAISTTGGPGETQYF.

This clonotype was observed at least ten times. The CDR3 spells CSARGADLVIVHEQFF. CDR3 nucleotides: TGCAGTGCTAGAGGGGCAGACTTGGTGATAGTACATGAGCAGTTCTTC. The chain links TRBV20-1 to TRBJ2-1; the D is unclear. CDR3 length equals 16 residues. Per germline, CDR1 DFQATT and CDR2 SNEGSKA (reference sequence). Between the trimmed V and J ends, which lost 1 base and 8 bases, there was a span of 21 bases.

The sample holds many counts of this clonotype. CDR3 DNA: TGTGCCAGCAGCTACATCGGGCAGGGTGGCTCACCCCTCCACTTT. Its translation is CASSYIGQGGSPLHF. This sequence joins TRBV7-2 and TRBJ1-6, with D tentatively TRBD1 (5 bases). The V end was cut by 4 bases, the J end by 10 bases, with 17 bases between. The germline gives CDR1 SGHTA, CDR2 FQGNSA. This CDR3 is built from 15 residues.

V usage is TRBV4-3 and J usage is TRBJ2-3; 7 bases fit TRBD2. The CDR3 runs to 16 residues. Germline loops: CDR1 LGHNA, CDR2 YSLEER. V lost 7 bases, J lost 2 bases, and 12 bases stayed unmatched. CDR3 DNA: TGCGCCAGCACCGCCACGCTAGCGGACTTCACAGATACGCAGTATTTT. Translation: CASTATLADFTDTQYF.

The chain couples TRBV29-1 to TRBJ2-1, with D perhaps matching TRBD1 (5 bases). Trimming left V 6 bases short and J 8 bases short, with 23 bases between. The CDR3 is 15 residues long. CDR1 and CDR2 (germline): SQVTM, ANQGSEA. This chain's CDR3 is CSVDPTGNPLDEQFF. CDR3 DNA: TGCAGCGTAGACCCTACAGGAAACCCTCTGGATGAGCAGTTCTTC.

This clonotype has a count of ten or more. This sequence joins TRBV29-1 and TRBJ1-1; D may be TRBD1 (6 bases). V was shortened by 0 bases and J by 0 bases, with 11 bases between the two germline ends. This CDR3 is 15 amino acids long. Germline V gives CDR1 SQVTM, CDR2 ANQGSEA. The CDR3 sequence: CSVEDFGTLNTEAFF. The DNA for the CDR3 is TGCAGCGTTGAAGACTTTGGGACACTGAACACTGAAGCTTTCTTT.

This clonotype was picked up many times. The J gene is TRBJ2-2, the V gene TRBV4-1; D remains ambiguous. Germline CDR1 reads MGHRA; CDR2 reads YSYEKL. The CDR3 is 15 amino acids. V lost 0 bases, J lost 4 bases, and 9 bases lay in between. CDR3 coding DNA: TGCGCCAGCAGCCAAGAACATCTGAGCACCGGGGAGCTGTTTTTT. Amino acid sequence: CASSQEHLSTGELFF.

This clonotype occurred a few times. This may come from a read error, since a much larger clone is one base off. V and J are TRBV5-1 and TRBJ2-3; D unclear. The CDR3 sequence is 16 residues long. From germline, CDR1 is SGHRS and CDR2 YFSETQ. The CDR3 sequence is CVSSWVSINGVDTQYF. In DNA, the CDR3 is TGCGTCAGCAGCTGGGTTTCGATCAACGGCGTAGATACGCAGTATTTT.

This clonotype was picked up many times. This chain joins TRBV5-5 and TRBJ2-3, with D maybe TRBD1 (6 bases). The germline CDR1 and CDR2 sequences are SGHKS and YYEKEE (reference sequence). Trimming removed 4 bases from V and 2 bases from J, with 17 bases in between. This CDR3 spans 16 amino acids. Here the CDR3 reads CASSKKGQPTTDTQYF. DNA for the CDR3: TGTGCCAGCAGCAAGAAAGGACAGCCCACCACAGATACGCAGTATTTT.

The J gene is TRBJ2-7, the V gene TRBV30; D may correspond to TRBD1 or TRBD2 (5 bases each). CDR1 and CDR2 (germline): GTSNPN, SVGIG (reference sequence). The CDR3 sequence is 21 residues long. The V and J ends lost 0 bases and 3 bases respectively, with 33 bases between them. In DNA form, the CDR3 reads TGTGCCTGGAGTGTACAGGAAAGCGGCATTATGCGACTCCATCCTCACTACGAGCAGTACTTC. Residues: CAWSVQESGIMRLHPHYEQYF.

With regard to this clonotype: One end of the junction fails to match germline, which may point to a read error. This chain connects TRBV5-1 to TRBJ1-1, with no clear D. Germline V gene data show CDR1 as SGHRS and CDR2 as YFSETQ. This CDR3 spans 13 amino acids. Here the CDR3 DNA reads TGCGCCGGCAGCTTGGGAATGAACACTGAAGCTTTCTTT. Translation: CAGSLGMNTEAFF.

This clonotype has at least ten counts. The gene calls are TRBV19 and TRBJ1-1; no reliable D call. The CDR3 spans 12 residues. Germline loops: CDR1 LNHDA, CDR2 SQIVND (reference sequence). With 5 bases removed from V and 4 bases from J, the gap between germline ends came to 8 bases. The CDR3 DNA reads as TGTGCCAGTAGTGCCGAGCGCACTGAAGCTTTCTTT. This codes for CASSAERTEAFF.

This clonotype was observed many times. In DNA, the CDR3 is TGTGCCAGCAGCGGGACGGGACAGGGGTCCCACGAGCAGTACTTC. This encodes CASSGTGQGSHEQYF. The V call is TRBV7-9, the J call TRBJ2-7; 10 nucleotides line up with TRBD1. The CDR3 has 15 amino acids. The junction had 9 bases not matched to a gene; V was cut back by 5 bases and J by 5 bases. Germline loops: CDR1 SEHNR, CDR2 FQNEAQ (reference sequence).

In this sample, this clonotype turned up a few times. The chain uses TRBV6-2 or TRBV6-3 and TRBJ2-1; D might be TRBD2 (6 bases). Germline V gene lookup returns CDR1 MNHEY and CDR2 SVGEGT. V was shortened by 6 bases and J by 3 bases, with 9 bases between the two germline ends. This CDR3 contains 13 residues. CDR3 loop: CASRPGLYNEQFF. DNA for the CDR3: TGTGCCAGCAGGCCGGGACTCTACAATGAGCAGTTCTTC.

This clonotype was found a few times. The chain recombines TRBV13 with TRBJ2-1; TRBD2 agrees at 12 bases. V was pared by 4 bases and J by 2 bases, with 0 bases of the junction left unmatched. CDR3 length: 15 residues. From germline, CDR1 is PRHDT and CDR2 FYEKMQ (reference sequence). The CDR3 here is CASSWTSGAYNEQFF. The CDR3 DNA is TGTGCCAGCAGCTGGACTAGCGGGGCCTACAATGAGCAGTTCTTC.

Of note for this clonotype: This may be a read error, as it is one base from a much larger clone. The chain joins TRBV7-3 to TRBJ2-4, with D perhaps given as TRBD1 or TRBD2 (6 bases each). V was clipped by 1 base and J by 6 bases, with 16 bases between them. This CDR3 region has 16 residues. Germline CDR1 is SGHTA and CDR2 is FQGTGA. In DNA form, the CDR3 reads TGTGCCAGCAGCTTAAGTGGGGGGCTAGATGGAAACATTCAGTACTTC. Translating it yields CASSLSGGLDGNIQYF.

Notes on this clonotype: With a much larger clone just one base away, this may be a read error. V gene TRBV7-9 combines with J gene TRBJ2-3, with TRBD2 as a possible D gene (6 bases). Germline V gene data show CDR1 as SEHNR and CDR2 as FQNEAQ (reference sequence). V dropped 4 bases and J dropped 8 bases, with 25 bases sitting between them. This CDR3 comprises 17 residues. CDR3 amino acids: CASSSTLDYAAPATQYF. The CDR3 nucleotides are TGTGCCAGCAGCTCTACGCTGGACTACGCCGCCCCAGCTACGCAGTATTTT.

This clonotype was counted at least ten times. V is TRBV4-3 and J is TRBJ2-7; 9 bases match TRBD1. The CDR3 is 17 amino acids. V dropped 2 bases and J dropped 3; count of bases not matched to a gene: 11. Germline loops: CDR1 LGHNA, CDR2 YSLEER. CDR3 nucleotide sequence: TGCGCCAGCAGCCAAAATCGACCGGGACAGGGCATCTACGAGCAGTACTTC. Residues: CASSQNRPGQGIYEQYF.

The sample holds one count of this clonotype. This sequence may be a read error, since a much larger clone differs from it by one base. The CDR3, as DNA: TGTGCCACGGCGGGGAGTGGCTACGAGCAGTGCTTC. It is translated as CATAGSGYEQCF. V is TRBV6-2 or TRBV6-3 and J is TRBJ2-7; maybe TRBD2 (6 bases). Germline V gene sequence: CDR1 MNHEY, CDR2 SVGEGT. The CDR3 contains 12 residues.

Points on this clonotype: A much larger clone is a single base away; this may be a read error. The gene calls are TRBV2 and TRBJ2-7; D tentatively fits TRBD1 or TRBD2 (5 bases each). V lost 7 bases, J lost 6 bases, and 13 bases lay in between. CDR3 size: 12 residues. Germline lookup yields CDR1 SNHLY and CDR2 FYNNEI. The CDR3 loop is CASTRDGCEQYF. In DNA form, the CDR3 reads TGTGCCAGCACCCGGGACGGCTGCGAGCAGTACTTC.

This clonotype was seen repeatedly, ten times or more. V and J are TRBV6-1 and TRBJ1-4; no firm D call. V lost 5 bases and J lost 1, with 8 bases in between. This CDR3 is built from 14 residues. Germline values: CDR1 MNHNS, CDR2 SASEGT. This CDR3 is CASSILQTNEKLFF. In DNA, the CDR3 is TGTGCCAGCAGTATCTTACAAACTAATGAAAAACTGTTTTTT.

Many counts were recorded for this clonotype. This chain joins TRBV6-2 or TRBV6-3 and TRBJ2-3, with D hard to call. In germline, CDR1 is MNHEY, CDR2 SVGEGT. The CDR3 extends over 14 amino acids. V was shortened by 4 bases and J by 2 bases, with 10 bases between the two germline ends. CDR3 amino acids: CASSWAQNTDTQYF. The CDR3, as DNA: TGTGCCAGCAGTTGGGCTCAAAACACAGATACGCAGTATTTT.

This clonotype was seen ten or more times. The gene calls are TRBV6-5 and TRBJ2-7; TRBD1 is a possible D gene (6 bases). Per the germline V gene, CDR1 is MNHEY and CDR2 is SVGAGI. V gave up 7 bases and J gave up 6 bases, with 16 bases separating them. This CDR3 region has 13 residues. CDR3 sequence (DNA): TGTGCCAGCAAAACACCCCCAGGGGTCGAGCAGTACTTC. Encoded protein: CASKTPPGVEQYF.

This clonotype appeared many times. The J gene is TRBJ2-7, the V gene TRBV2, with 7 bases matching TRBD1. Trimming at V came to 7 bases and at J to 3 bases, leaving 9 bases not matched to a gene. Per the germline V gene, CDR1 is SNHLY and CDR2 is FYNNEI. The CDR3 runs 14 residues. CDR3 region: CASTARDSLYEQYF. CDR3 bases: TGTGCCAGCACCGCGAGGGACAGCCTCTACGAGCAGTACTTC.